Listed here are 23 T cell receptor beta chains from one sample, sequenced in a study of control samples from healthy donors and cancer patients. The table came from immunoSEQ multiplex PCR; TCRdb's copy has only in-frame clones and leaves some out. The repertoire holds roughly 370,000 clones, with approximately 90% as singletons. The sequencing input was PBMCs. These TCRs come from a man aged 40-49 years with head and neck cancer.

The chain carries TRBV28 and TRBJ2-7, with D unresolved. The V end was cut by 5 bases, the J end by 6 bases, with 17 bases between. The CDR3 runs 14 residues. Per germline, CDR1 MDHEN and CDR2 SYDVKM. The CDR3, as DNA: TGTGCCAGCAGTCCCGCGTTGGGCAAGGTCGAGCAGTACTTC. As protein: CASSPALGKVEQYF.

This clone has only one observation. The chain carries TRBV19 and TRBJ1-1, with D unresolved. V was cut by 6 bases and J by 5 bases, with 10 bases left in between. The CDR3 has 12 residues. The germline V gene encodes CDR1 LNHDA and CDR2 SQIVND (reference sequence). The CDR3 coding sequence is TGTGCCAGTAGCCCAGAGAAGACTGAAGCTTTCTTT. It translates to CASSPEKTEAFF.

V and J are TRBV14 and TRBJ1-1; D not certain. Per the germline V gene, CDR1 is SGHDN and CDR2 is FVKESK. With 3 bases removed from V and 1 base from J, the gap between germline ends came to 6 bases. The CDR3 runs to 13 residues. CDR3 nucleotide sequence: TGTGCCAGCAGCCAGTTTAGGAACACTGAAGCTTTCTTT. Translated, it gives CASSQFRNTEAFF.

This chain uses TRBV28 with TRBJ2-3; 10 bases align to TRBD2. Germline values: CDR1 MDHEN, CDR2 SYDVKM. This CDR3 contains 19 residues. V trimming: 6 bases; J trimming: 6 bases; junction bases outside the gene matches: 21. For the CDR3, the DNA is TGTGCCAGCAGCTCCAGATGGCTAGCGGGGGCGCAAAGCCGGGATACGCAGTATTTT. This translates into CASSSRWLAGAQSRDTQYF. The full variable domain, completed using reference TRBV28 and TRBJ2-3, is DVKVTQSSRYLVKRTGEKVFLECVQDMDHENMFWYRQDPGLGLRLIYFSYDVKMKEKGDIPEGYSVSREKKERFSLILESASTNQTSMYLCASSSRWLAGAQSRDTQYFGPGTRLTVL.

This clone showed up just once. The chain has TRBV7-8 and TRBJ2-7; TRBD2 matches at 11 bases. V trimming: 5 bases; J trimming: 4 bases; junction bases outside the gene matches: 7. Germline-derived CDR1 and CDR2 are SGHVS and FQNEAQ. CDR3 length: 15 residues. Here the CDR3 DNA reads TGTGCCAGCAGCCCGTTAGCGGGAGGGCCTTACGAGCAGTACTTC. Translated: CASSPLAGGPYEQYF.

This clone was found once. The germline gene is not matched at one end of the junction; a read error may be the cause. This rearrangement joins TRBV6-1 to TRBJ2-7; D is ambiguous. CDR1 and CDR2 (germline): MNHNS, SASEGT. The CDR3 extends over 13 amino acids. CDR3: CASREVSSYEQYF. CDR3 DNA: TGTGCCAGCAGGGAAGTGAGCTCCTACGAGCAGTACTTC.

V and J are TRBV19 and TRBJ1-1, with TRBD1 matching over 9 bases. With 4 bases clipped from V and 4 bases from J, the junction kept 7 bases outside the gene matches. The germline gives CDR1 LNHDA, CDR2 SQIVND (reference sequence). The CDR3 contains 15 residues. CDR3 sequence: CASSTLTGGATEAFF. CDR3 DNA sequence: TGTGCCAGTAGTACCCTGACAGGGGGAGCCACTGAAGCTTTCTTT.

The J gene is TRBJ2-1, the V gene TRBV6-5, with D possibly TRBD2 on 6 matching bases. Germline loops: CDR1 MNHEY, CDR2 SVGAGI. The length of the CDR3 is 13 residues. V gave up 11 bases and J gave up 7 bases, with 18 bases separating them. The CDR3 sequence is CAVRGVSRNEQFF. The CDR3 DNA sequence: TGTGCCGTGCGGGGAGTTAGTCGAAATGAGCAGTTCTTC.

The V gene is TRBV29-1, the J gene TRBJ2-2, with D possibly being TRBD2 (6 bases). V dropped 5 bases and J dropped 6 bases, with 16 bases sitting between them. The length of the CDR3 is 14 residues. The germline gives CDR1 SQVTM, CDR2 ANQGSEA. The DNA of the CDR3 is TGCAGCGTTTCCCCCGGGCGGGAAGCCGGGGAGCTGTTTTTT. Translation gives CSVSPGREAGELFF.

V gene TRBV29-1 combines with J gene TRBJ1-1; D not resolved. V was clipped by 5 bases and J by 4 bases, with 17 bases between them. This CDR3 has 14 amino acids. Germline values: CDR1 SQVTM, CDR2 ANQGSEA. This CDR3 reads CSVLETPPGTEAFF. CDR3 sequence (DNA): TGCAGCGTTCTCGAGACACCTCCGGGCACTGAAGCTTTCTTT.

V gene TRBV6-5 combines with J gene TRBJ2-1; D gene ambiguous. The CDR3 consists of 11 residues. Germline CDR1 MNHEY, CDR2 SVGAGI. V was trimmed by 0 bases and J by 7 bases, leaving 1 base between them. The CDR3 nucleotides read TGTGCCAGCAGTTACTCGAATGAGCAGTTCTTC. Protein product: CASSYSNEQFF.

This chain uses TRBV7-9 with TRBJ2-7; a possible D gene is TRBD1 (7 bases). The CDR3 contains 17 residues. V was pared by 7 bases and J by 2 bases, with 24 bases between. Germline values: CDR1 SEHNR, CDR2 FQNEAQ (reference sequence). CDR3: CASTGSRGTASTYEQYF. The CDR3 DNA reads TGTGCCAGCACCGGGAGTCGAGGGACAGCGTCGACCTACGAGCAGTACTTC.

This chain links TRBV28 with TRBJ1-3; D perhaps matches TRBD1 (5 bases). CDR3 size: 18 residues. V was shortened by 7 bases and J by 0 bases, with 22 bases between the two germline ends. Per the germline V gene, CDR1 is MDHEN and CDR2 is SYDVKM. Here the CDR3 DNA reads TGTGCCAGCATCTCCGGGGGACTGGCCTTAGGCTCTGGAAACACCATATATTTT. It is translated as CASISGGLALGSGNTIYF.

The chain joins TRBV7-6 to TRBJ1-6, with a tentative D call TRBD1 (5 bases). CDR1 and CDR2 (germline): SGHVS, FNYEAQ. V was clipped by 4 bases and J by 10 bases, with 11 bases between them. The CDR3 is 13 amino acids. The CDR3 loop is CASSSQERSPLHF. For the CDR3, the DNA is TGTGCCAGCAGCTCACAGGAGAGATCACCCCTCCACTTT. Full variable domain (outside the CDR3, taken from reference TRBV7-6 and TRBJ1-6): GAGVSQSPRYKVTKRGQDVALRCDPISGHVSLYWYRQALGQGPEFLTYFNYEAQQDKSGLPNDRFSAERPEGSISTLTIQRTEQRDSAMYRCASSSQERSPLHFGNGTRLTVT.

The chain employs TRBV5-1 and TRBJ2-6; 8 nucleotides line up with TRBD1. V shed 0 bases, J shed 0 bases, and the junction held 2 bases outside the gene matches. Germline CDR1 SGHRS, CDR2 YFSETQ. The CDR3 runs 17 residues. This CDR3 is CASSLETGGSGANVLTF. CDR3 bases: TGCGCCAGCAGCTTGGAAACAGGGGGCTCTGGGGCCAACGTCCTGACTTTC.

This chain connects TRBV4-2 to TRBJ2-5; perhaps TRBD2 as D (6 bases). With 1 base removed from V and 2 bases from J, the gap between germline ends came to 14 bases. The length of the CDR3 is 16 residues. In germline, CDR1 is LGHNA, CDR2 YNFKEQ. The CDR3 is CASSQVETGGQETQYF. CDR3 DNA sequence: TGTGCCAGCAGCCAAGTGGAAACTGGGGGGCAAGAGACCCAGTACTTC.

In DNA, the CDR3 is TGTGCCAGCAGTGCGGACAGGGATAACACTGAAGCTTTCTTT. This gives the protein CASSADRDNTEAFF. The chain uses TRBV2 and TRBJ1-1; 8 nucleotides match TRBD1. Germline V gene lookup returns CDR1 SNHLY and CDR2 FYNNEI. The CDR3 is 14 residues long. The junction had 3 bases not matched to a gene; V was cut back by 4 bases and J by 2 bases.

The V gene is TRBV12-5, the J gene TRBJ2-1; no clear D. The length of the CDR3 is 12 residues. Trimming removed 8 bases from V and 6 bases from J, with 11 bases in between. Germline V gene sequence: CDR1 LGHNT, CDR2 FRNRAP. CDR3 sequence reads: CASLQDFNEQFF. As DNA, the CDR3 is TGTGCTAGTCTACAAGACTTCAATGAGCAGTTCTTC.

The chain joins TRBV5-6 to TRBJ2-2; TRBD1 is a possible D gene (6 bases). The V end was cut by 6 bases, the J end by 6 bases, with 15 bases between. The CDR3 contains 14 residues. The V gene's germline CDR1 is SGHDT and CDR2 YYEEEE. CDR3 DNA sequence: TGTGCCAGCAACACACGACAGGCCGCCGGGGAGCTGTTTTTT. Protein: CASNTRQAAGELFF.

The rearrangement links TRBV4-3 to TRBJ1-2; possibly TRBD1 for D (5 bases). CDR1 and CDR2 from the germline V gene are LGHNA and YSLEER. V lost 0 bases to trimming and J lost 5 bases, with 22 bases between them. The CDR3 runs 18 residues. CDR3 bases: TGCGCCAGCAGCCAAGATTTGGGGGGAGGCGGCACATTGTATGGCTACACCTTC. Its translation is CASSQDLGGGGTLYGYTF.

This clone was seen a handful of times. V and J are TRBV4-2 and TRBJ2-2, with 7 bases fitting TRBD2. J lost 5 bases, V lost 0 bases, and 9 bases had no gene match. The CDR3 totals 17 residues. Germline loops: CDR1 LGHNA, CDR2 YNFKEQ. CDR3 protein: CASSQDRSGGWTGELFF. In DNA, the CDR3 is TGTGCCAGCAGCCAAGATCGATCGGGGGGTTGGACCGGGGAGCTGTTTTTT.

V and J are TRBV27 and TRBJ2-5, with D perhaps TRBD1 or TRBD2 (5 bases each). This CDR3 has 17 amino acids. Trimming stripped 0 bases from V and 4 bases from J, with 18 bases between. Germline V gives CDR1 MNHEY, CDR2 SMNVEV (reference sequence). Here the CDR3 reads CASSLSWGTVGRETQYF. DNA of the CDR3: TGTGCCAGCAGTTTATCGTGGGGGACGGTGGGGCGAGAGACCCAGTACTTC.

This sequence joins TRBV14 and TRBJ1-2; TRBD1 agrees at 7 bases. Germline lookup yields CDR1 SGHDN and CDR2 FVKESK. Unmatched junction bases numbered 3, after V lost 4 bases and J lost 4 bases. This CDR3 region has 13 residues. CDR3 region: CASSPDRVYGYTF. The CDR3 DNA sequence: TGTGCCAGCAGCCCCGACAGGGTCTATGGCTACACCTTC.